Sequencing of this TCR beta chain was carried out in a study of blood T cell repertoires in COVID-19 (dated by TCRdb to the early 2020s). About the full investigation: Samples covering the acute and convalescent phases of COVID-19 were provided by collaborators in the United States, Italy and Spain. Subjects who had been exposed to COVID-19, were actively infected with it, or had recovered from it provided the deeply sampled blood TCRbeta repertoires that made up the dataset. The samples were drawn from the first 160 participants of the ongoing ImmuneRACE study and from more than 1,000 subjects provided by 6 global collaborators. HLA class I and class II types, where available, came from metadata supplied by the sample provider rather than from assay-based typing. The prospective study material was composed of cDNA or gDNA derived from T cells, B-cell-depleted T cells, or PBMCs. A freely available public database, intended as a resource for researchers studying the immune response to SARS-CoV-2, is where the repertoires were released. The sample metadata nearly always contained a de-identified subject ID, COVID-19 status, age in years and sex.

Results the study describes overall, beyond this receptor: How much clinical and demographic metadata was included differed by source and by participant, and the metadata was provided uncurated.

At one collaborating source in Seattle, patients were enrolled during active infection and were followed longitudinally through the course of disease. Whole blood was collected in K2EDTA tubes by collaborating institutions according to the institutions' own protocols. For TCRbeta analysis, collaborators shipped samples as frozen whole blood, isolated PBMCs, or DNA extracted from either of those sample types. Taken from cysteine to phenylalanine, the CDR3 has 13 residues. Only CDR3 DNA is held: 39 bases, read in frame from base 1. Reading the germline V gene (reference sequence) gives CDR1 SGHNT and CDR2 YYREEE. The germline ends are 12 bases apart after V is trimmed by 5 bases and J by 4 bases. As to this clone: This receptor's antigen is unknown. The sample holds no much larger clone one base away, and base qualities are not on file.

TCRbeta CDR3 regions were amplified from genomic DNA using the immunoSEQ Assay, a bias-controlled multiplex PCR. Regarding the original processing steps: The number of nucleated cells in each sample was estimated by amplification of reference gene primers within the assay. To quantify the absolute abundance of each unique TCRbeta CDR3 rearrangement, sequence reads were collapsed and filtered. For each sample, productive Simpson clonality was calculated as the square root of Simpson's diversity index over productive rearrangements. TCRdb's version of the immuneACCESS table is confined to in-frame rearrangements and falls short of the full clone set. An unresolved V gene accounts for under half of the shortfall where checked; the remainder is of unknown origin. That table is the source of V, J and clone size, and D and trimming were worked out from the DNA. Across this sample there are a few hundred thousand clones, with 80% to 90% seen only once. The ten most abundant clones make up roughly 10% of the sample.

Source material: peripheral blood. This sequence was found in a woman aged 70-85 years with COVID-19, enrolled during active disease. The rearrangement joined TRBV5-4 to TRBJ1-2; a weak D assignment points to TRBD1 (5 bases agree). DNA sequence: TGTGCCAGCAGGGGGGGGTACATCTATGGCTACACCTTC. It codes for CASRGGYIYGYTF. Beyond the CDR3, the reference TRBV5-4 and TRBJ1-2 genes provide the residues; the full variable domain reads: ETGVTQSPTHLIKTRGQQVTLRCSSQSGHNTVSWYQQALGQGPQFIFQYYREEENGRGNFPPRFSGLQFPNYSSELNVNALELDDSALYLCASRGGYIYGYTFGSGTRLTVV.